This paragraph reports one T cell receptor beta chain. This sample is drawn from a study of blood T cell repertoires in COVID-19. Per the germline V gene, CDR1 is KGHSH and CDR2 is LQKENI. Trimming at V came to 5 bases and at J to 4 bases, leaving 4 bases not matched to a gene. The CDR3 spans 16 residues. TCRdb keeps only in-frame clones here, not all; method: immunoSEQ multiplex PCR. The table records roughly 69,000 clones, 80% to 90% of them present only once. The TCR originated in a man aged 45 to 65 with active COVID-19. Sequencing used peripheral blood. The rearrangement links TRBV18 to TRBJ2-1, with TRBD2 matching over 14 bases. The CDR3: CASSFGLAGGYNEQFF. CDR3 DNA sequence: TGTGCCAGCTCATTCGGACTAGCGGGAGGATACAATGAGCAGTTCTTC.